This T cell receptor (beta chain) comes out of a study of blood T cells in healthy people across ages. Study-wide results and limits: It was found that TCR beta diversity correlated strongly with the percentage of naive T cells.

With a J-beta primer mix and a sample-barcoded 5' primer, a second PCR ran about 6 to 11 cycles. Every individual sample yielded 2.5 million or more paired-end reads (each containing CDR3). MiXCR was run by TCRdb on the 5' RACE reads, yielding one entry per CDR3 protein. The sample lists 1,800,000 or so distinct CDR3 sequences, more than 35% occurring once. Trimming removed 3 bases from V and 10 bases from J, with 13 bases in between. The germline CDR1 and CDR2 sequences are SGDLS and YYNGEE. The CDR3 totals 12 residues. As concerns this clonotype: As yet, its antigen is unknown.

Per sample, no less than 5.5 micrograms of total RNA were extracted. The chain links TRBV9 to TRBJ1-2, with D unclear. This receptor was obtained from a human donor in good health. Sequencing used blood. The CDR3 DNA follows: TGTGCCAGCAGCGCCCCGGCCTCAATCTACACCTTC. Translated, it gives CASSAPASIYTF.